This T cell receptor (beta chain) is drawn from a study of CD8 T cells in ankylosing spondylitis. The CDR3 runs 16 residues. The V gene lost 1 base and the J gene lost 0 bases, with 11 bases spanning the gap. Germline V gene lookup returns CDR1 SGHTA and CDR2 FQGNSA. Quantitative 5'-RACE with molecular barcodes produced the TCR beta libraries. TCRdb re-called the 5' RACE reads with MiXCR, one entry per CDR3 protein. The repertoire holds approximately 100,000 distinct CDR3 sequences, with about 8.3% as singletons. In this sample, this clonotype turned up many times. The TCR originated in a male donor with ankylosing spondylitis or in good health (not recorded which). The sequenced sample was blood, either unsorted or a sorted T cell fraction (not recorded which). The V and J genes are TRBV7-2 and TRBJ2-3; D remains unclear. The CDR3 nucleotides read TGTGCCAGCAGCTTAGTCGGCGCCTTTAGCACAGATACGCAGTATTTT. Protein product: CASSLVGAFSTDTQYF.